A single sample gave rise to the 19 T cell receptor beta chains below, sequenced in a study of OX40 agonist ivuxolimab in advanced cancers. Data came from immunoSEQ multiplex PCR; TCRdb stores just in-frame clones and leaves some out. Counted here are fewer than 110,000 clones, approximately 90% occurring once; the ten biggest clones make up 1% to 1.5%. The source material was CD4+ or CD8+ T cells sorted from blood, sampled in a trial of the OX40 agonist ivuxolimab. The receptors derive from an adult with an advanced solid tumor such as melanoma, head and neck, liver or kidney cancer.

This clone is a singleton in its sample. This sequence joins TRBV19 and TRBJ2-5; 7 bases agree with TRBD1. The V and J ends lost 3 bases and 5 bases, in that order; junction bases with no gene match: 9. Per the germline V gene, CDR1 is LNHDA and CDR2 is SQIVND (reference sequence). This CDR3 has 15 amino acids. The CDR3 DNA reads TGTGCCAGTAGTATGGACAGGTTGAATCGGGAGACCCAGTACTTC. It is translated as CASSMDRLNRETQYF.

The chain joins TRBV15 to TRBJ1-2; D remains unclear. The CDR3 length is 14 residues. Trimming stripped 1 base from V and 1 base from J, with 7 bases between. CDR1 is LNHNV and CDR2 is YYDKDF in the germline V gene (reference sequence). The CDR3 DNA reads TGTGCCACCAGCAGAGCTGGGTTTAACTATGGCTACACCTTC. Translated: CATSRAGFNYGYTF.

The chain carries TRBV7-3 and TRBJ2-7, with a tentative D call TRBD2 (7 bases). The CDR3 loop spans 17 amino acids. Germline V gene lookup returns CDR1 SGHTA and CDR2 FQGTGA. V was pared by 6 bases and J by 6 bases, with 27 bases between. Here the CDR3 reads CASSPTGGTLFGVEQYF. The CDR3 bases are TGTGCCAGCAGTCCAACGGGGGGCACCCTCTTCGGGGTCGAGCAGTACTTC.

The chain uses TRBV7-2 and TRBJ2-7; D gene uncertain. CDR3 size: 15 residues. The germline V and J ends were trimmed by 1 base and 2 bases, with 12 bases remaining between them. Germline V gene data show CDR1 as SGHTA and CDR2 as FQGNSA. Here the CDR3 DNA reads TGTGCCAGCAGCTTAGGTTCCACACAGACCTACGAGCAGTACTTC. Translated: CASSLGSTQTYEQYF.

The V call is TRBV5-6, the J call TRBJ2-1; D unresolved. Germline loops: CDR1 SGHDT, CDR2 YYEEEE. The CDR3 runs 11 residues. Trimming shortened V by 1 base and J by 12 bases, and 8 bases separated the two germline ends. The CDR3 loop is CASSLREGQFF. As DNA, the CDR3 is TGTGCCAGCAGCTTGCGAGAAGGGCAGTTCTTC.

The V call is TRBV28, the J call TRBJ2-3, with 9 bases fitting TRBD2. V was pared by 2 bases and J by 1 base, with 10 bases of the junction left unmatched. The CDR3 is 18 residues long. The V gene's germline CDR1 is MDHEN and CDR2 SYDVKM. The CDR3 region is CASSLLYLTSGGTDTQYF. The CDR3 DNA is TGTGCCAGCAGTTTACTATACCTGACTAGCGGCGGCACAGATACGCAGTATTTT. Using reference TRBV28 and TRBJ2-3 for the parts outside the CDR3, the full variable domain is DVKVTQSSRYLVKRTGEKVFLECVQDMDHENMFWYRQDPGLGLRLIYFSYDVKMKEKGDIPEGYSVSREKKERFSLILESASTNQTSMYLCASSLLYLTSGGTDTQYFGPGTRLTVL.

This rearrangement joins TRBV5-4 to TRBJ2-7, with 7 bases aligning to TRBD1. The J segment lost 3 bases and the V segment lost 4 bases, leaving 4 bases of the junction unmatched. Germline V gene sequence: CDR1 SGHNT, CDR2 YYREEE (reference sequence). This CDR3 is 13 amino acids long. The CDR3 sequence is CASSLGQDYEQYF. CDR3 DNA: TGTGCCAGCAGCCTCGGACAGGACTACGAGCAGTACTTC.

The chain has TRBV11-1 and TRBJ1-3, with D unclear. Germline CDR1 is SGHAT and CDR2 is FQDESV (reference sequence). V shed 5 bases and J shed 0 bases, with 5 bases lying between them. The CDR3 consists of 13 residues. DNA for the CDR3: TGTGCCAGCAGCGCGTACTCTGGAAACACCATATATTTT. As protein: CASSAYSGNTIYF.

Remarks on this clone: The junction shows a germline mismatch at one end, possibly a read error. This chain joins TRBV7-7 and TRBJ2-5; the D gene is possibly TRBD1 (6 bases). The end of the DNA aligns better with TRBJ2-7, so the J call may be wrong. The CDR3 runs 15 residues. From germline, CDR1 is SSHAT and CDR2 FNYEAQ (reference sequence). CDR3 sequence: CASSLALGAAYEQYF. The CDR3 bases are TGTGCTAGCAGCTTAGCGTTGGGGGCAGCCTACGAGCAGTACTTC.

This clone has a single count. CDR3 bases: TGTGCCAGCAACGATTATAGGGTAGCCAAAAACATTCAGTACTTC. This translates into CASNDYRVAKNIQYF. The V and J genes are TRBV28 and TRBJ2-4; no firm D call. This CDR3 has 15 residues. The ends were cut back, 7 bases at V and 0 bases at J, with 13 bases in the middle. Germline CDR1 MDHEN, CDR2 SYDVKM.

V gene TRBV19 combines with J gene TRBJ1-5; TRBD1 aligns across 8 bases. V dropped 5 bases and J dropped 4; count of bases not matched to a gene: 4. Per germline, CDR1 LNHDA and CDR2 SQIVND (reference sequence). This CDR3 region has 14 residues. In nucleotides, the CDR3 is TGTGCCAGTAGTGTGACAGGGGATAATCAGCCCCAGCATTTT. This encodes CASSVTGDNQPQHF. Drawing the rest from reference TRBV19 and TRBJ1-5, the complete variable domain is DGGITQSPKYLFRKEGQNVTLSCEQNLNHDAMYWYRQDPGQGLRLIYYSQIVNDFQKGDIAEGYSVSREKKESFPLTVTSAQKNPTAFYLCASSVTGDNQPQHFGDGTRLSIL.

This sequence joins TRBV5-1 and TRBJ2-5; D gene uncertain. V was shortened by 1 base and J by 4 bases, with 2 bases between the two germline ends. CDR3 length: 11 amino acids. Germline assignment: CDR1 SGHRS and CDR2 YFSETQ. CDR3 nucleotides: TGCGCCAGCAGCTTGTTAGAGACCCAGTACTTC. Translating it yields CASSLLETQYF.

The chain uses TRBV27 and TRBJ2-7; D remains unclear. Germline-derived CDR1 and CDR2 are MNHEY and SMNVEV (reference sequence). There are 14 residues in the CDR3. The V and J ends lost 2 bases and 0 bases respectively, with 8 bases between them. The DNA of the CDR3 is TGTGCCAGCAGTTTAAGCCAGACCTCCTACGAGCAGTACTTC. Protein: CASSLSQTSYEQYF.

The CDR3 is CASSLAGVNEQYF. The CDR3 DNA reads as TGTGCCAGCAGCTTGGCGGGAGTGAACGAGCAGTACTTC. The chain is built from TRBV7-9 and TRBJ2-7; 7 nucleotides align to TRBD2. The V gene end was trimmed by 3 bases and the J gene end by 5 bases; junction bases not matched to a gene: 4. The CDR3 totals 13 residues. CDR1 and CDR2 from the germline V gene are SEHNR and FQNEAQ (reference sequence).

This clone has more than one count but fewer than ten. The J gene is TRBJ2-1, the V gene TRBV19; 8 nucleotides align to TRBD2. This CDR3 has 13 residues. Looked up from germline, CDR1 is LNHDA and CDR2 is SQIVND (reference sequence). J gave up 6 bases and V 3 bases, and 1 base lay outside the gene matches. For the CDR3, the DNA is TGTGCCAGTAGTATGGGGACTAGCAATGAGCAGTTCTTC. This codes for CASSMGTSNEQFF. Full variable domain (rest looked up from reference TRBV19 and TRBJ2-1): DGGITQSPKYLFRKEGQNVTLSCEQNLNHDAMYWYRQDPGQGLRLIYYSQIVNDFQKGDIAEGYSVSREKKESFPLTVTSAQKNPTAFYLCASSMGTSNEQFFGPGTRLTVL.

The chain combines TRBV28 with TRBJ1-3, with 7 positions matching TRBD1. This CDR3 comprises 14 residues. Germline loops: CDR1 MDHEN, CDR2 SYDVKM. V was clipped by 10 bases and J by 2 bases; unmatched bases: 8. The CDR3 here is CATRGQLAGNTIYF. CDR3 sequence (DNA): TGTGCCACCAGGGGACAGCTTGCTGGAAACACCATATATTTT.

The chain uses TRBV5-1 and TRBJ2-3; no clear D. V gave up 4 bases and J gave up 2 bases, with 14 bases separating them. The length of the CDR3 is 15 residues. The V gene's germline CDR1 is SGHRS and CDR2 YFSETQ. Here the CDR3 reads CASSPPGAHTDTQYF. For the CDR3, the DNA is TGCGCCAGCAGCCCCCCCGGCGCCCACACAGATACGCAGTATTTT.

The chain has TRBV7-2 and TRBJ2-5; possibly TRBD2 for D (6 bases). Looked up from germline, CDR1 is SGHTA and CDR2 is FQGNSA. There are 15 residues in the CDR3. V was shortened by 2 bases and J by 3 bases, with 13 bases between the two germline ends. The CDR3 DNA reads TGTGCCAGCAGCTTAATGGGGGGTTCCGAAGAGACCCAGTACTTC. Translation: CASSLMGGSEETQYF.

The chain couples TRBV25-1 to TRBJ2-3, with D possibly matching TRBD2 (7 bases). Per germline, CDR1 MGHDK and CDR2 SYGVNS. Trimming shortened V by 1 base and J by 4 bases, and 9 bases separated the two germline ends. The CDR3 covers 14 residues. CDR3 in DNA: TGTGCCAGCAGTGAATTAGGGGGGGCAGATACGCAGTATTTT. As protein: CASSELGGADTQYF.